This T cell receptor (beta chain) was found in a study of CD8 T cells in Susac syndrome (dated 2019 in TCRdb). For context, the study as a whole: Among the sequenced Susac syndrome patients, more than five had clinically active disease and roughly 8 were in clinical remission. The study used repertoire sequencing to test whether antigen drove CD8+ T cell activation and differentiation in Susac syndrome. At blood withdrawal, Susac syndrome patients were either therapy-naive, taking corticosteroids (in some cases with IVIg as well), or taking IVIg alone. CD8+ T cell repertoire clonality was compared between about a dozen healthy donors, around 14 Susac syndrome patients and 15 multiple sclerosis patients. Study-level results and caveats: Clonal expansion was seen in Susac syndrome CD8+ repertoires, peaking in CD8+ TEMRA cells and being greater in clinically active patients than in remitting ones. In the total CD8+ and CD8+ TEMRA repertoires, roughly 15 and five Susac-specific public clones, respectively, were identified. The number of individuals in the TCR sequencing and HLA analysis was recognized as being relatively small.

From the cysteine through the phenylalanine, the CDR3 covers 15 amino acids. Only the CDR3 region is kept as DNA, spanning 45 bases read in frame from base 1. Trimming removed 2 bases from V and 5 bases from J; the gene matches leave 6 bases unexplained. The CDR1 and CDR2 encoded by the germline V gene (reference sequence) are MNHEY and SMNVEV. Concerning this clonotype itself: Its antigen is unknown. There are no base qualities to consult, and no much larger clone falls within one base.

RNA was extracted using the RNeasy kit, and about 0.45 to 1 ug of the RNA was reverse transcribed with random hexamers. The immunoSEQ multiplex PCR assay, which covers 54 Vbeta and 13 Jbeta segments, was used to amplify TCR beta CDR3 regions. PCR amplification bias was corrected by using a synthetic template baseline for primer optimization and computational correction. The authors' analysis ran thus. Reads were annotated to V, D and J genes according to IMGT and were analyzed with immunoSEQ Analyzer, with only productive sequences retained. Clonality was calculated as one minus the Shannon entropy normalized by log2 of the number of productive unique sequences. For each patient and control, public and private clones were evaluated among the 100 most prevalent clones. Clones were defined as Susac-specific when absent from the healthy and MS cohorts, from some 1,100 published viral clones and from other ImmuneACCESS disease sequences. In TCRdb, the public reads were trimmed at Q25 with fastp and aligned with MiXCR, with productive beta chains retained. Merged by CDR3 protein, the rows form single entries marked with the most common genes and DNA. The authors' filters were not applied to this entry. In this sample the table shows approximately 80,000 distinct CDR3 sequences, approximately 94% of which occur a single time. Clones ranked in the top ten supply 0.52% of the sample.

Peripheral blood CD8+ and CD4+ T cells from healthy donors, Susac syndrome patients and multiple sclerosis patients were profiled by high-throughput TCR beta sequencing. The Susac syndrome patients fulfilled recently defined diagnostic criteria for either definite or probable disease. CD8+ TEMRA cells were enriched by FACS, while bulk CD8+ and CD4+ T cells were purified by magnetic negative isolation. Blood was drawn into EDTA tubes, processed within 24 hours, and PBMCs were isolated by density gradient centrifugation. PBMCs destined for TCR sequencing were cryopreserved in liquid nitrogen and later thawed in a 37 °C water bath. A purity of at least 90% was achieved for sorted or isolated CD4+, CD8+ and CD8+ TEMRA cells.

Sequenced material: CD8+ T cells from PBMCs. The sequence is built from TRBV27 and TRBJ2-5, and 9 junction bases match TRBD1. The clonotype comes from a human donor with Susac syndrome. The nucleotides are TGTGCCAGCAGTTTAGGGGACAGGGTATCGGAGACCCAGTACTTC. Its protein product is CASSLGDRVSETQYF.